Each of the 32 T cell receptor beta chains below was sequenced from the same sample in a study of OX40 agonist ivuxolimab in advanced cancers. Sequencing was performed with immunoSEQ multiplex PCR; in TCRdb, only in-frame clones are kept and a portion is missing. There are 150,000 to 190,000 clones in the sample; 85% to 95% occur only once, and approximately 0.32% lies in the top ten. The source was CD4+ or CD8+ T cells sorted from blood, collected in a trial of the OX40 agonist ivuxolimab. Every receptor here comes from an adult with an advanced solid tumor such as melanoma, head and neck, liver or kidney cancer.

The table lists this clone with a count of one. The CDR3 region has the DNA TGTGCCAGCAGCCCGACAGGGTATGGCTACACCTTC. Its translation: CASSPTGYGYTF. The chain combines TRBV5-6 with TRBJ1-2, with 7 bases lining up with TRBD1. This CDR3 comprises 12 residues. V shed 4 bases, J shed 5 bases, and the junction held 2 bases outside the gene matches. Germline lookup yields CDR1 SGHDT and CDR2 YYEEEE. Filled out from reference TRBV5-6 and TRBJ1-2, the complete variable domain reads DAGVTQSPTHLIKTRGQQVTLRCSPKSGHDTVSWYQQALGQGPQFIFQYYEEEERQRGNFPDRFSGHQFPNYSSELNVNALLLGDSALYLCASSPTGYGYTFGSGTRLTVV.

This chain uses TRBV18 with TRBJ1-2; D might be TRBD1 (5 bases). This CDR3 contains 15 residues. Germline assignment: CDR1 KGHSH and CDR2 LQKENI. V dropped 3 bases and J dropped 6 bases, with 17 bases sitting between them. Here the CDR3 DNA reads TGTGCCAGCTCACCCGGGGGAAGTTTTGGCGATGGCTACACCTTC. Protein: CASSPGGSFGDGYTF.

The rearrangement uses TRBV19 and TRBJ2-3; a possible D gene is TRBD2 (5 bases). The ends were cut back, 3 bases at V and 4 bases at J, with 14 bases in the middle. Germline CDR1 and CDR2: LNHDA and SQIVND (reference sequence). The length of the CDR3 is 15 residues. CDR3: CASSMGGVSADTQYF. The CDR3 bases are TGTGCCAGTAGTATGGGTGGGGTTAGCGCAGATACGCAGTATTTT.

J is TRBJ1-5 and V is TRBV19, with 9 bases matching TRBD1. The V gene end was trimmed by 4 bases and the J gene end by 10 bases; junction bases not matched to a gene: 17. This CDR3 is built from 17 residues. The germline V gene has CDR1 LNHDA and CDR2 SQIVND (reference sequence). The CDR3 reads CASSKAGAGTGTQPQHF. In DNA form, the CDR3 reads TGTGCCAGTAGTAAGGCCGGGGCTGGGACAGGGACCCAACCCCAGCATTTT. Based on the CDR3 plus reference TRBV19 and TRBJ1-5, the full variable domain is DGGITQSPKYLFRKEGQNVTLSCEQNLNHDAMYWYRQDPGQGLRLIYYSQIVNDFQKGDIAEGYSVSREKKESFPLTVTSAQKNPTAFYLCASSKAGAGTGTQPQHFGDGTRLSIL.

J is TRBJ1-1 and V is TRBV11-3; 7 bases agree with TRBD1. Germline V CDR1 and CDR2: SGHNT, YENEEA. The CDR3 is made up of 16 amino acids. The V and J ends lost 0 bases and 1 base, in that order; junction bases with no gene match: 5. The CDR3 here is CASSLDGRQGNTEAFF. The CDR3 nucleotides are TGTGCCAGCAGCTTAGATGGGAGACAGGGGAACACTGAAGCTTTCTTT.

The rearrangement joins TRBV30 to TRBJ2-5; TRBD1 aligns across 9 bases. Germline values: CDR1 GTSNPN, CDR2 SVGIG (reference sequence). V lost 5 bases, J lost 4 bases, and 11 bases stayed unmatched. This CDR3 contains 15 residues. As DNA, the CDR3 is TGTGCCTGGGGACGAACAGGGGGCGGGGGAGAGACCCAGTACTTC. Protein: CAWGRTGGGGETQYF. The variable domain in full, with the rest retrieved from reference TRBV30 and TRBJ2-5, is SQTIHQWPATLVQPVGSPLSLECTVEGTSNPNLYWYRQAAGRGLQLLFYSVGIGQISSEVPQNLSASRPQDRQFILSSKKLLLSDSGFYLCAWGRTGGGGETQYFGPGTRLLVL.

The gene calls are TRBV4-1 and TRBJ2-5; no definite D call. This CDR3 region has 13 residues. Trimming stripped 1 base from V and 4 bases from J, with 7 bases between. Germline V gene lookup returns CDR1 MGHRA and CDR2 YSYEKL. The DNA for the CDR3 is TGCGCCAGCAGCCAAGCGATGGGAGAGACCCAGTACTTC. Translated: CASSQAMGETQYF.

The chain couples TRBV6-6 to TRBJ1-6; 7 positions match TRBD1. The CDR3 is 16 amino acids. The germline gives CDR1 MNHNY, CDR2 SVGAGI (reference sequence). The junction had 11 bases not matched to a gene; V was cut back by 2 bases and J by 10 bases. The chain's CDR3 is CASSYPGGTVGSPLHF. CDR3 in DNA: TGTGCCAGCAGTTACCCGGGGGGGACAGTCGGGTCACCCCTCCACTTT.

The chain is built from TRBV19 and TRBJ1-1; 7 bases line up with TRBD1. J gave up 1 base and V 3 bases, and 2 bases lay outside the gene matches. Germline CDR1 reads LNHDA; CDR2 reads SQIVND (reference sequence). The CDR3 totals 14 residues. Here the CDR3 DNA reads TGTGCCAGTAGTATTTACAGGGGGAACACTGAAGCTTTCTTT. As protein: CASSIYRGNTEAFF.

The chain uses TRBV2 and TRBJ2-7; D remains unclear. Trimming left V 3 bases short and J 3 bases short, with 12 bases between. The CDR3 is made up of 14 amino acids. Germline V gene data show CDR1 as SNHLY and CDR2 as FYNNEI. The CDR3 is CASSERRMIYEQYF. CDR3 coding DNA: TGTGCCAGCAGTGAGCGGCGGATGATCTACGAGCAGTACTTC.

This clone was seen only once. The chain is built from TRBV19 and TRBJ2-6; the D is unclear. CDR1 and CDR2 (germline): LNHDA, SQIVND (reference sequence). The CDR3 is 15 residues long. The germline V and J ends were trimmed by 5 bases and 2 bases, with 10 bases remaining between them. As DNA, the CDR3 is TGTGCCAGTAGTCCGGGTACGGCTGGGGCCAACGTCCTGACTTTC. The encoded protein is CASSPGTAGANVLTF.

The chain has TRBV11-2 and TRBJ1-1; D is unresolved. The germline V gene has CDR1 SGHAT and CDR2 FQNNGV. Trimming cost V 3 bases and J 0 bases, with 5 bases left between them. The CDR3 runs to 13 residues. The CDR3 coding sequence is TGTGCCAGCAGCTTCGGGCTGAACACTGAAGCTTTCTTT. Translating gives CASSFGLNTEAFF.

The chain couples TRBV18 to TRBJ1-1; D ambiguous. Germline CDR1 KGHSH, CDR2 LQKENI. With 3 bases removed from V and 7 bases from J, the gap between germline ends came to 9 bases. This CDR3 has 12 residues. The DNA for the CDR3 is TGTGCCAGCTCACCGCGGGCCTTTGAAGCTTTCTTT. It yields the protein CASSPRAFEAFF.

The gene calls are TRBV28 and TRBJ2-3; D is undetermined. Germline CDR1 and CDR2: MDHEN and SYDVKM. This CDR3 comprises 16 residues. V lost 1 base and J 0 bases, leaving 11 bases between the germline ends. The chain's CDR3 is CASSLYDFSSTDTQYF. CDR3 DNA sequence: TGTGCCAGCAGTTTATACGACTTCTCTAGCACAGATACGCAGTATTTT.

The rearrangement uses TRBV10-2 and TRBJ2-7; D is unresolved. V was clipped by 6 bases and J by 2 bases, with 11 bases between them. CDR3 length equals 13 residues. Germline CDR1 and CDR2: WSHSY and SAAADI. The CDR3 sequence: CASRDPSPYEQYF. In nucleotides, the CDR3 is TGCGCCAGCAGAGACCCGAGCCCCTACGAGCAGTACTTC.

This sequence joins TRBV19 and TRBJ1-1; the D is unclear. The V and J ends lost 5 bases and 1 base respectively, with 8 bases between them. Germline V lookup: CDR1 LNHDA, CDR2 SQIVND (reference sequence). This CDR3 is 13 amino acids long. The CDR3 loop is CASSSHTNTEAFF. CDR3 bases: TGTGCCAGTAGTTCCCACACGAACACTGAAGCTTTCTTT.

This clone was seen a single time. This chain's CDR3 is CASSIQGAGNTIYF. CDR3 DNA sequence: TGTGCCAGTAGTATCCAGGGGGCTGGAAACACCATATATTTT. V usage is TRBV19 and J usage is TRBJ1-3, with 7 bases identical to TRBD1. Germline CDR1 reads LNHDA; CDR2 reads SQIVND (reference sequence). CDR3 length: 14 amino acids. The V gene end was trimmed by 3 bases and the J gene end by 2 bases; junction bases not matched to a gene: 1. The entire variable domain, with the rest obtained from reference TRBV19 and TRBJ1-3, is as follows: DGGITQSPKYLFRKEGQNVTLSCEQNLNHDAMYWYRQDPGQGLRLIYYSQIVNDFQKGDIAEGYSVSREKKESFPLTVTSAQKNPTAFYLCASSIQGAGNTIYFGEGSWLTVV.

For the CDR3, the DNA is TGTGCCAGCAGCCCGCGGGACGGCTTAAACACTGAAGCTTTCTTT. Its protein is CASSPRDGLNTEAFF. The chain combines TRBV11-3 with TRBJ1-1; a weak D match, TRBD1 (5 bases). The V end was cut by 5 bases, the J end by 2 bases, with 15 bases between. Germline V CDR1 and CDR2: SGHNT, YENEEA. This CDR3 contains 15 residues.

In the case of this clone: The same CDR3 also results from other DNA sequences found in this sample. The CDR3 DNA sequence: TGTGCCAGTAGTCTTGACAGGAACACTGAAGCTTTCTTT. Protein product: CASSLDRNTEAFF. The chain combines TRBV19 with TRBJ1-1; the D gene is possibly TRBD1 (5 bases). Trimming removed 5 bases from V and 1 base from J, with 8 bases in between. CDR3 length: 13 amino acids. Per germline, CDR1 LNHDA and CDR2 SQIVND (reference sequence).

The DNA of the CDR3 is TGTGCCAGCAGTGACAGGGGGCGCCGAGGAAACACCATATATTTT. Its translation: CASSDRGRRGNTIYF. The V and J genes are TRBV27 and TRBJ1-3; TRBD1 matches at 10 bases. Germline V gene data show CDR1 as MNHEY and CDR2 as SMNVEV (reference sequence). Trimming took 5 bases from V and 4 from J; bases not matched to a gene: 5. The CDR3 totals 15 residues.

The chain uses TRBV28 and TRBJ2-6, with a tentative D call TRBD2 (7 bases). This CDR3 has 15 residues. CDR1 is MDHEN and CDR2 is SYDVKM in the germline V gene. V dropped 5 bases and J dropped 2 bases, with 10 bases sitting between them. The CDR3 DNA is TGTGCCAGCAGTGCGGGGGCAGCTGGGGCCAACGTCCTGACTTTC. Amino acid sequence: CASSAGAAGANVLTF.

V is TRBV11-2 and J is TRBJ2-5, with D tentatively TRBD1 or TRBD2 (5 bases each). V lost 3 bases, J lost 0 bases, and 5 bases lay in between. The CDR3 consists of 13 residues. Germline CDR1 and CDR2: SGHAT and FQNNGV. In DNA form, the CDR3 reads TGTGCCAGCAGCTTGGGACACCAAGAGACCCAGTACTTC. Translation: CASSLGHQETQYF.

The J gene is TRBJ1-2, the V gene TRBV7-2, with no clear D. This CDR3 region has 15 residues. Germline V gives CDR1 SGHTA, CDR2 FQGNSA. V shed 0 bases and J shed 4 bases, with 12 bases lying between them. Written as DNA, the CDR3 is TGTGCCAGCAGCTTAGCGGGAGTACCCCTCTATGGCTACACCTTC. It encodes CASSLAGVPLYGYTF.

For the CDR3, the DNA is TGCGCCAGCAGCCCCGGGACAGGGAGGAGAGAGACCCAGTACTTC. Its protein product is CASSPGTGRRETQYF. The chain has TRBV5-1 and TRBJ2-5, with 9 bases lining up with TRBD1. This CDR3 has 15 amino acids. CDR1 and CDR2 from the germline V gene are SGHRS and YFSETQ. With V trimmed by 4 bases and J by 4 bases, 8 bases remained unmatched.

The rearrangement links TRBV28 to TRBJ1-4; D gene uncertain. Germline V lookup: CDR1 MDHEN, CDR2 SYDVKM. The length of the CDR3 is 16 residues. Deletions cut 6 bases from V and 2 bases from J, with 16 bases between. CDR3 nucleotide sequence: TGTGCCAGCAGCTACTGGACGTACGGGACTAATGAAAAACTGTTTTTT. Its translation is CASSYWTYGTNEKLFF.

The chain combines TRBV27 with TRBJ1-3, with D uncertain. The CDR3 sequence is 15 residues long. The germline gives CDR1 MNHEY, CDR2 SMNVEV (reference sequence). Trimming removed 3 bases from V and 0 bases from J, with 9 bases in between. As DNA, the CDR3 is TGTGCCAGCAGTTTTAAGGCCCTCTCTGGAAACACCATATATTTT. As protein: CASSFKALSGNTIYF.

This clone appeared a single time. The chain recombines TRBV5-6 with TRBJ2-7; D is undetermined. CDR3 length: 13 residues. Per germline, CDR1 SGHDT and CDR2 YYEEEE. V lost 6 bases, J lost 5 bases, and 15 bases lay in between. For the CDR3, the DNA is TGTGCCAGCACCCTGAAGGGATGGGACGAGCAGTACTTC. Encoded protein: CASTLKGWDEQYF.

The rearrangement links TRBV28 to TRBJ1-3; 9 positions agree with TRBD1. The CDR3 has 16 residues. V shed 6 bases, J shed 1 base, and the junction held 7 bases outside the gene matches. The germline V gene has CDR1 MDHEN and CDR2 SYDVKM. Here the CDR3 DNA reads TGTGCCAGCAGCCACCCTGGGACAGGGTCTGGAAACACCATATATTTT. This encodes CASSHPGTGSGNTIYF.

CDR3 loop: CASSPFDTRTDTQYF. CDR3 sequence (DNA): TGTGCCAGCTCACCATTCGACACCCGCACAGATACGCAGTATTTT. The chain couples TRBV18 to TRBJ2-3; D unresolved. Germline V CDR1 and CDR2: KGHSH, LQKENI. Trimming took 2 bases from V and 1 from J, leaving 10 bases between them. The CDR3 loop spans 15 amino acids.

The chain recombines TRBV19 with TRBJ1-3; D is possibly TRBD1 (5 bases). The CDR3 spans 16 residues. Germline V lookup: CDR1 LNHDA, CDR2 SQIVND (reference sequence). Between the trimmed V and J ends, which lost 1 base and 0 bases, there was a span of 10 bases. The chain's CDR3 is CASSIGGRTSGNTIYF. Here the CDR3 DNA reads TGTGCCAGTAGTATAGGGGGCCGGACCTCTGGAAACACCATATATTTT.

The rearrangement links TRBV19 to TRBJ2-5; D possibly corresponds to TRBD2 (6 bases). The germline V and J ends were trimmed by 5 bases and 6 bases, with 13 bases remaining between them. Germline V CDR1 and CDR2: LNHDA, SQIVND (reference sequence). The CDR3 has 13 amino acids. The CDR3 is CASSPRGGKTQYF. The CDR3 region has the DNA TGTGCCAGTAGTCCGCGGGGTGGGAAGACCCAGTACTTC.

This clone has just one count. The rearrangement uses TRBV7-9 and TRBJ1-1, with 8 bases lining up with TRBD1. CDR1 and CDR2 from the germline V gene are SEHNR and FQNEAQ (reference sequence). The V gene end was trimmed by 1 base and the J gene end by 7 bases; junction bases not matched to a gene: 8. The CDR3 is 15 residues long. DNA for the CDR3: TGTGCCAGCAGCTTAGAGGGGCAGGGGGCGGTTGAAGCTTTCTTT. Amino acids: CASSLEGQGAVEAFF.